The rows below give T cell receptor beta chains drawn from one sample of a study of T cell repertoires in cytomegalovirus infection. TCRdb analysed the reads with MiXCR anew, one entry per CDR3 protein. The sample includes hundreds of thousands of distinct CDR3 sequences, less than 25% of them seen just once. The source material was CD8+ T cells from PBMCs. These receptors were taken from a human donor in good health (CMV status not recorded). Some clones in this sample may be carry-over from other donors' samples. Each CDR3 is given with its conserved first and last residue. Fields, in order: D gene, J gene, V gene, clone size, CDR3 DNA, CDR3 protein. D genes are given only for firm matches. Clone size is given for some rows only: seen once, a few or many times, or a class if the clone is expanded.

d_gene: NA
j_gene: TRBJ2-1
v_gene: TRBV6-2/TRBV6-3
abundance: few
CDR3nt: TGTGCCAGCAGTTACCCATTTGACAGTGGGGGCTCCTACAATGAGCAGTTCTTC
CDR3aa: CASSYPFDSGGSYNEQFF

d_gene: NA
j_gene: TRBJ1-1
v_gene: TRBV7-6
abundance: many
CDR3nt: TGTGCCAGCAGCCGGAGGTCTAAAAGTGAAGCTTTCTTT
CDR3aa: CASSRRSKSEAFF

d_gene: NA
j_gene: TRBJ2-3
v_gene: TRBV28
abundance: NA
CDR3nt: TGTGCCAGCAGTAAATATCGGTCTCACCCCTTCACAGATACGCAGTATTTT
CDR3aa: CASSKYRSHPFTDTQYF

d_gene: TRBD1
j_gene: TRBJ1-3
v_gene: TRBV7-8
abundance: many
CDR3nt: TGTGCCAGCAGCTCCCCTCGACAGGGGACCACCATATATTTT
CDR3aa: CASSSPRQGTTIYF

d_gene: TRBD2
j_gene: TRBJ2-5
v_gene: TRBV6-1
abundance: few
CDR3nt: TGTGCCAGCAGTGAACCGCGACTAGCGGGTAGGAGGGAGACCCAGTACTTC
CDR3aa: CASSEPRLAGRRETQYF

d_gene: NA
j_gene: TRBJ2-3
v_gene: TRBV7-9
abundance: NA
CDR3nt: TGTGCCAGCAGCTTAGGGGACGGTCGCATTGAAGATACGCAGTATTTT
CDR3aa: CASSLGDGRIEDTQYF

d_gene: NA
j_gene: TRBJ2-3
v_gene: TRBV6-2/TRBV6-3
abundance: few
CDR3nt: TGTGCCAGCAGTATGACGGGCACAGATACGCAGTATTTT
CDR3aa: CASSMTGTDTQYF

d_gene: TRBD1
j_gene: TRBJ2-1
v_gene: TRBV7-3
abundance: many
CDR3nt: TGTGCCAGCAGCTTAAATCCGGGACAGGGGAAAGGTAATGAGCAGTTCTTC
CDR3aa: CASSLNPGQGKGNEQFF

d_gene: NA
j_gene: TRBJ2-2
v_gene: TRBV7-6
abundance: many
CDR3nt: TGTGCCAGCAGCCTTGGGGGCTCCGCCGGGGAGCTGTTTTTT
CDR3aa: CASSLGGSAGELFF

d_gene: NA
j_gene: TRBJ1-4
v_gene: TRBV29-1
abundance: NA
CDR3nt: TGCAGCGTGGAGGGCAGGGGTGAAAAACTGTTTTTT
CDR3aa: CSVEGRGEKLFF

d_gene: NA
j_gene: TRBJ1-1
v_gene: TRBV4-2
abundance: NA
CDR3nt: TGTGCCAGCAGGAAGGGGCCTGAAGCTTTCTTT
CDR3aa: CASRKGPEAFF

d_gene: TRBD1
j_gene: TRBJ2-2
v_gene: TRBV7-9
abundance: many
CDR3nt: TGTGCCAGCAGCCCCCACCCCGACAGGGCGTACACCGGGGAGCTGTTTTTT
CDR3aa: CASSPHPDRAYTGELFF

d_gene: NA
j_gene: TRBJ2-2
v_gene: TRBV4-3
abundance: NA
CDR3nt: TGCGCCAGCAGCCATTCGAACCTCATCAGGAAAAACACCGGGGAGCTGTTTTTT
CDR3aa: CASSHSNLIRKNTGELFF

d_gene: TRBD1
j_gene: TRBJ2-7
v_gene: TRBV19
abundance: NA
CDR3nt: TGTGCCAGTAGTACGGGACAGGGGGACTGGTACGAGCAGTACTTC
CDR3aa: CASSTGQGDWYEQYF

d_gene: NA
j_gene: TRBJ2-2
v_gene: TRBV28
abundance: few
CDR3nt: TGTGCCAGCAGTTTAGGAGACTCGGTCACCGGGGAGCTGTTTTTT
CDR3aa: CASSLGDSVTGELFF

d_gene: TRBD1
j_gene: TRBJ1-1
v_gene: TRBV29-1
abundance: few
CDR3nt: TGCAGCGTTGATCCCCGGGACAGTGATCTTGAAGCTTTCTTT
CDR3aa: CSVDPRDSDLEAFF

d_gene: NA
j_gene: TRBJ1-1
v_gene: TRBV28
abundance: NA
CDR3nt: TGTGCCAGCAGTTTCTCGATTAACATGAACACTGAAGCTTTCTTT
CDR3aa: CASSFSINMNTEAFF

d_gene: NA
j_gene: TRBJ1-1
v_gene: TRBV20-1
abundance: NA
CDR3nt: TGCAGTGCCCAGGGGATGACTGAAGCTTTCTTT
CDR3aa: CSAQGMTEAFF

d_gene: TRBD1
j_gene: TRBJ2-7
v_gene: TRBV20-1
abundance: few
CDR3nt: TGCAGTGCTAGCGGGACAGCTTCCTACGAGCAGTACTTC
CDR3aa: CSASGTASYEQYF

d_gene: NA
j_gene: TRBJ1-1
v_gene: TRBV20-1
abundance: NA
CDR3nt: TGCAGTGCTACTCGCGCTAACCGGAACACTGAAGCTTTCTTT
CDR3aa: CSATRANRNTEAFF

d_gene: NA
j_gene: TRBJ1-1
v_gene: TRBV29-1
abundance: few
CDR3nt: TGCAGCGTTGAACCTAGGCCCGAAGCTTTCTTT
CDR3aa: CSVEPRPEAFF

d_gene: NA
j_gene: TRBJ2-2
v_gene: TRBV29-1
abundance: NA
CDR3nt: TGCAGCGTTCGTGGGGCCGGGGGGCTGTTTTTT
CDR3aa: CSVRGAGGLFF

d_gene: NA
j_gene: TRBJ1-2
v_gene: TRBV6-1
abundance: many
CDR3nt: TGTGCCAGCAGCAAAAGGAGGGAGAGGGGCTATGGCTACACCTTC
CDR3aa: CASSKRRERGYGYTF

d_gene: NA
j_gene: TRBJ1-1
v_gene: TRBV27
abundance: NA
CDR3nt: TGTGCCAGCAGTTTATCCTCCAGGCTGAACACTGAAGCTTTCTTT
CDR3aa: CASSLSSRLNTEAFF

d_gene: NA
j_gene: TRBJ2-7
v_gene: TRBV7-2
abundance: many
CDR3nt: TGTGCCAGCAGCCATGGACTACCCTACGAGCAGTACTTC
CDR3aa: CASSHGLPYEQYF

d_gene: NA
j_gene: TRBJ1-5
v_gene: TRBV7-6
abundance: many
CDR3nt: TGTGCCAGCAGCTTAGGACGGGGAACAGAACCCAATCAGCCCCAGCATTTT
CDR3aa: CASSLGRGTEPNQPQHF

d_gene: NA
j_gene: TRBJ2-3
v_gene: TRBV7-2
abundance: many
CDR3nt: TGTGCCAGCAGCTTATTCCTCAACTCGGGTCGAGATACGCAGTATTTT
CDR3aa: CASSLFLNSGRDTQYF

d_gene: NA
j_gene: TRBJ1-1
v_gene: TRBV29-1
abundance: NA
CDR3nt: TGCAGCGTGGACTTGGGGGGGGCTGAAGCTTTCTTT
CDR3aa: CSVDLGGAEAFF

d_gene: TRBD2
j_gene: TRBJ2-2
v_gene: TRBV20-1
abundance: NA
CDR3nt: TGCAGTGCCGAGCGTCCGACTAGCGGGGTCACCGGGGAGCTGTTTTTT
CDR3aa: CSAERPTSGVTGELFF

d_gene: TRBD1
j_gene: TRBJ2-1
v_gene: TRBV20-1
abundance: few
CDR3nt: TGCAGTGCTAGATGGGACAGGGCCACCTACAATGAGCAGTTCTTC
CDR3aa: CSARWDRATYNEQFF

d_gene: NA
j_gene: TRBJ1-2
v_gene: TRBV28
abundance: NA
CDR3nt: TGTGCCAGCAGTTCCCTAACGCAGACAGCGCGCTATGGCTACACCTTC
CDR3aa: CASSSLTQTARYGYTF

d_gene: NA
j_gene: TRBJ2-1
v_gene: TRBV27
abundance: few
CDR3nt: TGTGCCAGCAGTACCCGGGCCACCTACAATGAGCAGTTCTTC
CDR3aa: CASSTRATYNEQFF

d_gene: TRBD2
j_gene: TRBJ2-1
v_gene: TRBV7-2
abundance: NA
CDR3nt: TGTGCCAGCAGCTCGGGACTAGCGACCTACAATGAGCAGTTCTTC
CDR3aa: CASSSGLATYNEQFF

d_gene: NA
j_gene: TRBJ2-7
v_gene: TRBV10-1
abundance: NA
CDR3nt: TGCGCCAGCAGTGATACCGGGATTAGTACCTACGAGCAGTACTTC
CDR3aa: CASSDTGISTYEQYF

d_gene: TRBD1
j_gene: TRBJ1-4
v_gene: TRBV20-1
abundance: few
CDR3nt: TGCAGTGCTAGAGAAGCAGGACAGGGTTTAGAAAAACTGTTTTTT
CDR3aa: CSAREAGQGLEKLFF

d_gene: NA
j_gene: TRBJ2-1
v_gene: TRBV20-1
abundance: NA
CDR3nt: TGCAGTGCTGACGCAGGGACTTACCGCTCCTACAATGAGCAGTTCTTC
CDR3aa: CSADAGTYRSYNEQFF

d_gene: NA
j_gene: TRBJ2-5
v_gene: TRBV28
abundance: NA
CDR3nt: TGTGCCAGCAGTTTATTCGATGACAGGCTCCTAGGGGAGACCCTGTACTTC
CDR3aa: CASSLFDDRLLGETLYF

d_gene: NA
j_gene: TRBJ2-2
v_gene: TRBV5-4
abundance: NA
CDR3nt: TGTGCCAGCAGCTTGGACGGGGATCGGGGCGGGGAGCTGTTTTTT
CDR3aa: CASSLDGDRGGELFF

d_gene: TRBD1
j_gene: TRBJ1-3
v_gene: TRBV28
abundance: NA
CDR3nt: TGTGCCAGCAGCAGCTGGGACAGGGAAGGAAACACCATATATTTT
CDR3aa: CASSSWDREGNTIYF

d_gene: NA
j_gene: TRBJ2-2
v_gene: TRBV7-9
abundance: few
CDR3nt: TGTGCCACCACCTGGGGAGCGAACACCGGGGAGCTGTTTTTT
CDR3aa: CATTWGANTGELFF

d_gene: NA
j_gene: TRBJ2-1
v_gene: TRBV14
abundance: many
CDR3nt: TGTGCCAGCAGTTCGGGGTGGGATGAGCAGTTCTTC
CDR3aa: CASSSGWDEQFF

d_gene: TRBD1
j_gene: TRBJ2-1
v_gene: TRBV14
abundance: many
CDR3nt: TGTGCCAGCAGCCACCCGGGACAGGGATTTTACAATGAGCAGTTCTTC
CDR3aa: CASSHPGQGFYNEQFF

d_gene: NA
j_gene: TRBJ2-1
v_gene: TRBV5-5
abundance: NA
CDR3nt: TGTGCCAGCAGCCCGGTGGGGGGCACTGAGCAGTTCTTC
CDR3aa: CASSPVGGTEQFF

d_gene: NA
j_gene: TRBJ2-5
v_gene: TRBV6-5
abundance: NA
CDR3nt: TGTGCCAGCAGAAGGATGGAGACCCAGTACTTC
CDR3aa: CASRRMETQYF

d_gene: TRBD2
j_gene: TRBJ2-7
v_gene: TRBV7-9
abundance: NA
CDR3nt: TGTGCCAGCAGCTTAGCGGAGACTAGCCGCGAGCAGTACTTC
CDR3aa: CASSLAETSREQYF

d_gene: NA
j_gene: TRBJ1-1
v_gene: TRBV25-1
abundance: few
CDR3nt: TGTGCCAGCAGTGAATTCGCAGGGAACACTGAAGCTTTCTTT
CDR3aa: CASSEFAGNTEAFF

d_gene: NA
j_gene: TRBJ1-5
v_gene: TRBV5-6
abundance: once
CDR3nt: TGTGCCAGCAGCTTGGGGTCAGGCAGTGATAGCAATCCGCCCCAGCATTTT
CDR3aa: CASSLGSGSDSNPPQHF

d_gene: NA
j_gene: TRBJ2-7
v_gene: TRBV6-1
abundance: many
CDR3nt: TGTGCCAGCAGAACCCCGGAGGCGGTCCACTACGAGCAGTACTTC
CDR3aa: CASRTPEAVHYEQYF

d_gene: TRBD2
j_gene: TRBJ2-1
v_gene: TRBV12-3/TRBV12-4
abundance: many
CDR3nt: TGTGCCAGCAGCATAAATAGCGGGGCGTACAATGAGCAGTTCTTC
CDR3aa: CASSINSGAYNEQFF

d_gene: TRBD1
j_gene: TRBJ1-2
v_gene: TRBV6-6
abundance: few
CDR3nt: TGTGCCAGCATCCAGACAGGGGGTTTTTTGGGCTACACCTTC
CDR3aa: CASIQTGGFLGYTF

d_gene: TRBD1
j_gene: TRBJ2-2
v_gene: TRBV4-2
abundance: few
CDR3nt: TGTGCCAGCAGCCAAGAGGGACAGGGGGCGAACGGGGAGCTGTTTTTT
CDR3aa: CASSQEGQGANGELFF

d_gene: NA
j_gene: TRBJ1-2
v_gene: TRBV5-5
abundance: many
CDR3nt: TGTGCCAGCAGCTTGGAGGAGAGGGGCTACACCTTC
CDR3aa: CASSLEERGYTF

d_gene: NA
j_gene: TRBJ1-3
v_gene: TRBV6-2/TRBV6-3
abundance: few
CDR3nt: TGTGCCAGCAGTTGGAGAAGCTCTGGAAACACCATATATTTT
CDR3aa: CASSWRSSGNTIYF

d_gene: TRBD2
j_gene: TRBJ2-1
v_gene: TRBV6-2/TRBV6-3
abundance: many
CDR3nt: TGTGCCAGCAGTTACACCCGCTTCCTCGGGAGCGGGGCAAACTACAATGAGCAGTTCTTC
CDR3aa: CASSYTRFLGSGANYNEQFF